This T cell receptor beta chain was identified during a study of shared clonotypes between healthy human individuals. Clones were read by immunoSEQ multiplex PCR, and TCRdb kept only the in-frame ones, dropping some. The sample lists 1 million to 1.2 million clones; around 77% were seen once. Germline V lookup: CDR1 SGHTA, CDR2 FQGNSA. V was clipped by 3 bases and J by 0 bases, with 15 bases between them. The CDR3 length is 16 residues. General study findings and limits: It was observed that roughly 5% of naive CD4 clonotypes were shared across several donors.

As to this clone: As yet, its antigen is unknown.

The specimen was memory CD4+ T cells from PBMCs. Described subset: CD45RA-negative fraction. The V and J genes are TRBV7-2 and TRBJ2-7, with D possibly matching TRBD2 (6 bases). The sequence was obtained from a man younger than 35 in good health. Some clones in this sample may be carry-over from other donors' samples. CDR3: CASSLIWASDSYEQYF. CDR3 DNA: TGTGCCAGCAGCTTGATATGGGCTAGCGACTCCTACGAGCAGTACTTC.